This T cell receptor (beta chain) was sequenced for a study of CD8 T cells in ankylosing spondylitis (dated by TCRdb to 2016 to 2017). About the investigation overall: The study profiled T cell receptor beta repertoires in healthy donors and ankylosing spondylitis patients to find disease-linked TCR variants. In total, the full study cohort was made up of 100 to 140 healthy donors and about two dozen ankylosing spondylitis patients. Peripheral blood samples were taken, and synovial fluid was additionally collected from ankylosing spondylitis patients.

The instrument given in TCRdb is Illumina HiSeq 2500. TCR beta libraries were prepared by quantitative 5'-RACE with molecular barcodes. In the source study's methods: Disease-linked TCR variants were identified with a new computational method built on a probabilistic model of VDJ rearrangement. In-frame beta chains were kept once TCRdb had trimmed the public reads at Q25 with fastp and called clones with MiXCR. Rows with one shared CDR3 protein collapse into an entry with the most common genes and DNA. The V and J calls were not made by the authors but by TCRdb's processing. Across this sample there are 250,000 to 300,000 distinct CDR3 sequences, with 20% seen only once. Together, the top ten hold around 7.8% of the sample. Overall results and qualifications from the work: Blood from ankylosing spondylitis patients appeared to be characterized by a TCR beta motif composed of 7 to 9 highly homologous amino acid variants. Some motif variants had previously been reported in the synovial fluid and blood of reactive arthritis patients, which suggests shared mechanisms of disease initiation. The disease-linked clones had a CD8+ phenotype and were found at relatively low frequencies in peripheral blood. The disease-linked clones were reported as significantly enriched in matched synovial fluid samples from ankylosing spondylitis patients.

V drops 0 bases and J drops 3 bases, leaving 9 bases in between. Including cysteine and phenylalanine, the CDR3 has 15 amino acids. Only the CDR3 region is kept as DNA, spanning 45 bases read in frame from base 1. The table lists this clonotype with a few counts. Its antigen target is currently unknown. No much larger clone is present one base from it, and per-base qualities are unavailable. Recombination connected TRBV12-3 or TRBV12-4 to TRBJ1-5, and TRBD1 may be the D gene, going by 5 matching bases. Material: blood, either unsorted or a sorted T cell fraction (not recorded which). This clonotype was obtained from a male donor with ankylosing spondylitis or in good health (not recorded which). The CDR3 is CASSLAPGPNQPQHF. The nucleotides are TGTGCCAGCAGTTTAGCACCGGGACCCAATCAGCCCCAGCATTTT.